Below are 26 T cell receptor beta chains sequenced from a single sample in a study of CD8+ T cells in alopecia areata. TCR sequencing used cDNA made by reverse transcription of extracted RNA. The table came from immunoSEQ multiplex PCR; TCRdb's copy has only in-frame clones and leaves some out. The sample holds about 200,000 clones; 35% to 40% are singletons and the top ten take around 0.48%. Stated treatment: oral pan-JAK inhibitor, 5-10 mg twice daily. The source material was CD4+ T cells sorted from blood, sampled between weeks 30 and 35, from a patient treated with tofacitinib. The receptors were sampled from a human donor with alopecia areata.

This clone was counted a few times. The chain joins TRBV9 to TRBJ2-3; D gene uncertain. Germline assignment: CDR1 SGDLS and CDR2 YYNGEE. This CDR3 is 12 amino acids long. The V gene lost 0 bases and the J gene lost 4 bases, with 3 bases spanning the gap. CDR3 amino acids: CASSVGPDTQYF. The DNA for the CDR3 is TGTGCCAGCAGCGTAGGTCCAGATACGCAGTATTTT.

This clone has a handful of counts. V usage is TRBV30 and J usage is TRBJ2-7; D is unresolved. This CDR3 is 13 amino acids long. Germline assignment: CDR1 GTSNPN and CDR2 SVGIG (reference sequence). V dropped 2 bases and J dropped 0 bases, with 8 bases sitting between them. CDR3 DNA sequence: TGTGCCTGGAGTTCCCGACACTCCTACGAGCAGTACTTC. Protein product: CAWSSRHSYEQYF.

The rearrangement uses TRBV4-1 and TRBJ1-1, with D tentatively TRBD1 (5 bases). The CDR3 is 15 residues long. Germline V gives CDR1 MGHRA, CDR2 YSYEKL. Trimming removed 0 bases at V and 1 base at J, with 9 bases between. The chain's CDR3 is CASSQDHGGNTEAFF. The DNA of the CDR3 is TGCGCCAGCAGCCAAGATCATGGGGGGAACACTGAAGCTTTCTTT.

This clone was detected a few times. V is TRBV2 and J is TRBJ1-3, with D maybe TRBD1 (6 bases). CDR3 length: 12 amino acids. CDR1 and CDR2 from the germline V gene are SNHLY and FYNNEI. With 8 bases removed from V and 3 bases from J, the gap between germline ends came to 8 bases. CDR3 region: CASGTYGNTIYF. Written as DNA, the CDR3 is TGTGCCAGCGGGACATATGGAAACACCATATATTTT.

This clone was seen only a few times. V and J are TRBV4-1 and TRBJ2-5; 7 nucleotides line up with TRBD1. Germline V lookup: CDR1 MGHRA, CDR2 YSYEKL. This CDR3 contains 13 residues. The V and J ends lost 8 bases and 0 bases, in that order; junction bases with no gene match: 3. CDR3: CASGQAYQETQYF. The CDR3 DNA reads TGCGCCAGCGGACAGGCGTACCAAGAGACCCAGTACTTC.

The chain links TRBV2 to TRBJ2-3, with a tentative D call TRBD1 (6 bases). V was shortened by 2 bases and J by 0 bases, with 12 bases between the two germline ends. Germline CDR1 is SNHLY and CDR2 is FYNNEI. There are 16 residues in the CDR3. Here the CDR3 DNA reads TGTGCCAGCAGTGAACAGGGGCCAGCTAGCACAGATACGCAGTATTTT. Encoded protein: CASSEQGPASTDTQYF.

The chain uses TRBV6-5 and TRBJ1-1, with D unclear. This CDR3 has 15 amino acids. CDR1 is MNHEY, CDR2 SVGAGI, per germline. V was pared by 0 bases and J by 8 bases, with 16 bases between. DNA of the CDR3: TGTGCCAGCAGTTACTCCCCCCTTCTTTTCGGGGAAGCTTTCTTT. Residues: CASSYSPLLFGEAFF.

In its sample, this clone was seen a few times. The rearrangement links TRBV4-1 to TRBJ1-4; no reliable D call. Germline CDR1 is MGHRA and CDR2 is YSYEKL. Trimming took 1 base from V and 4 from J, leaving 7 bases between them. The CDR3 runs to 14 residues. The CDR3 loop is CASSQVYGNEKLFF. Here the CDR3 DNA reads TGCGCCAGCAGCCAAGTTTATGGTAATGAAAAACTGTTTTTT.

The gene calls are TRBV28 and TRBJ2-1; possible D gene TRBD2, 5 bases. Germline V lookup: CDR1 MDHEN, CDR2 SYDVKM. CDR3 length equals 15 residues. With 7 bases removed from V and 5 bases from J, the gap between germline ends came to 18 bases. This CDR3 is CASTSGSRLNNEQFF. The CDR3 DNA sequence: TGTGCCAGCACTTCGGGATCGAGGCTAAACAATGAGCAGTTCTTC.

V is TRBV6-5 and J is TRBJ1-5, with TRBD1 as a possible D gene (6 bases). The CDR3 spans 15 residues. The germline V gene encodes CDR1 MNHEY and CDR2 SVGAGI. Trimming cost V 2 bases and J 4 bases, with 12 bases left between them. The CDR3 nucleotides read TGTGCCAGCAGTTACGGCAGGGGTGGGAATCAGCCCCAGCATTTT. Its protein is CASSYGRGGNQPQHF.

The V gene is TRBV5-1, the J gene TRBJ2-3, with D possibly being TRBD2 (6 bases). The germline gives CDR1 SGHRS, CDR2 YFSETQ. This CDR3 contains 14 residues. Trimming removed 0 bases from V and 4 bases from J, with 9 bases in between. Here the CDR3 reads CASSLDAGPDTQYF. CDR3 nucleotide sequence: TGCGCCAGCAGCTTGGACGCGGGGCCAGATACGCAGTATTTT.

The table lists this clone with a few counts. The V gene is TRBV6-1, the J gene TRBJ2-1; 10 nucleotides agree with TRBD1. V shed 5 bases, J shed 2 bases, and the junction held 3 bases outside the gene matches. CDR1 and CDR2 (germline): MNHNS, SASEGT. The CDR3 has 15 amino acids. CDR3 sequence reads: CASSPGQGPYNEQFF. The CDR3 nucleotides are TGTGCCAGCAGTCCGGGACAGGGGCCCTACAATGAGCAGTTCTTC.

V gene TRBV29-1 combines with J gene TRBJ1-2; 7 nucleotides line up with TRBD1. Germline V gives CDR1 SQVTM, CDR2 ANQGSEA. The V and J ends lost 6 bases and 4 bases, in that order; junction bases with no gene match: 14. The CDR3 is 15 residues long. For the CDR3, the DNA is TGCAGCGTAACGTCCTCCCCCAGGGGGGCCTATGGCTACACCTTC. Translation: CSVTSSPRGAYGYTF.

This clone was seen a handful of times. The chain is built from TRBV5-4 and TRBJ2-7; D is ambiguous. Germline lookup yields CDR1 SGHNT and CDR2 YYREEE (reference sequence). Trimming pared 1 base from V and 4 bases from J, leaving 15 bases between. The CDR3 covers 15 residues. CDR3 nucleotide sequence: TGTGCCAGCAGCTTGCCCGGGCTCAACGATTACGAGCAGTACTTC. Protein: CASSLPGLNDYEQYF.

The genes are TRBV7-2 and TRBJ1-4, with TRBD1 identical over 7 bases. Germline V gene data show CDR1 as SGHTA and CDR2 as FQGNSA. J gave up 7 bases and V 4 bases, and 6 bases lay outside the gene matches. CDR3 length equals 14 residues. The CDR3 bases are TGTGCCAGCAGCTCAAACAGGGGTGGTGAAAAACTGTTTTTT. Its protein is CASSSNRGGEKLFF.

This clone turned up a few times. J is TRBJ2-7 and V is TRBV6-1; 8 positions agree with TRBD1. The CDR3 consists of 15 residues. V was pared by 7 bases and J by 2 bases, with 10 bases of the junction left unmatched. From germline, CDR1 is MNHNS and CDR2 SASEGT. The CDR3 protein is CASIKTGGPTYEQYF. CDR3 DNA sequence: TGTGCCAGCATCAAAACAGGGGGACCCACCTACGAGCAGTACTTC.

This clone showed up just a few times. The chain recombines TRBV7-3 with TRBJ2-2, with 7 bases that match TRBD1. CDR1 and CDR2 from the germline V gene are SGHTA and FQGTGA. V lost 4 bases, J lost 12 bases, and 14 bases stayed unmatched. The CDR3 sequence is 15 residues long. CDR3 region: CASSSQPMTGMKLFF. The CDR3 DNA sequence: TGTGCCAGCAGCTCTCAGCCCATGACAGGGATGAAGCTGTTTTTT.

This clone was picked up a small number of times. The chain has TRBV7-3 and TRBJ2-1; no clear D. Germline-derived CDR1 and CDR2 are SGHTA and FQGTGA. This CDR3 region has 15 residues. With 3 bases removed from V and 0 bases from J, the gap between germline ends came to 9 bases. The DNA of the CDR3 is TGTGCCAGCAGCTTCGAGTATTCCTCCTACAATGAGCAGTTCTTC. It specifies CASSFEYSSYNEQFF. Using reference TRBV7-3 and TRBJ2-1 for the parts outside the CDR3, the full variable domain is GAGVSQTPSNKVTEKGKYVELRCDPISGHTALYWYRQSLGQGPEFLIYFQGTGAADDSGLPNDRFFAVRPEGSVSTLKIQRTERGDSAVYLCASSFEYSSYNEQFFGPGTRLTVL.

This clone turned up a few times. The gene calls are TRBV9 and TRBJ2-2, with TRBD2 identical over 8 bases. V dropped 1 base and J dropped 3; count of bases not matched to a gene: 8. The germline V gene encodes CDR1 SGDLS and CDR2 YYNGEE. This CDR3 contains 17 residues. CDR3 in amino acids: CASSVKGLDLDTGELFF. The CDR3 nucleotides read TGTGCCAGCAGCGTAAAGGGACTAGACCTGGACACCGGGGAGCTGTTTTTT.

The rearrangement joins TRBV7-3 to TRBJ1-1; weak D call: TRBD1 (6 bases). CDR1 and CDR2 (germline): SGHTA, FQGTGA. Between the trimmed V and J ends, which lost 5 bases and 0 bases, there was a span of 10 bases. The CDR3 totals 14 residues. CDR3 nucleotides: TGTGCCAGCAGCCAGGACAGTTTGAACACTGAAGCTTTCTTT. Amino acids: CASSQDSLNTEAFF.

The genes are TRBV20-1 and TRBJ2-1; TRBD1 might be the D (6 bases). Deletions cut 5 bases from V and 9 bases from J, with 11 bases between. Germline V CDR1 and CDR2: DFQATT, SNEGSKA (reference sequence). This CDR3 region has 11 residues. The CDR3 sequence: CSAAPGVEQFF. The CDR3 DNA reads TGCAGTGCTGCCCCAGGGGTTGAGCAGTTCTTC.

The rearrangement joins TRBV5-6 to TRBJ2-2; D remains unclear. The CDR3 consists of 15 residues. Trimming left V 2 bases short and J 4 bases short, with 12 bases between. From germline, CDR1 is SGHDT and CDR2 YYEEEE. The DNA of the CDR3 is TGTGCCAGCAGCTTCGACTTCCGAAGCACCGGGGAGCTGTTTTTT. Translated: CASSFDFRSTGELFF.

The rearrangement links TRBV6-1 to TRBJ1-1, with D unresolved. The CDR3 covers 12 residues. CDR1 is MNHNS, CDR2 SASEGT, per germline. V was trimmed by 5 bases and J by 0 bases, leaving 4 bases between them. The DNA of the CDR3 is TGTGCCAGCAGTCTTATGAACACTGAAGCTTTCTTT. It specifies CASSLMNTEAFF.

This clone appeared a few times. The chain is built from TRBV5-1 and TRBJ2-7; D gene ambiguous. The CDR3 covers 15 residues. V dropped 0 bases and J dropped 3 bases, with 13 bases sitting between them. Germline CDR1 is SGHRS and CDR2 is YFSETQ. Here the CDR3 reads CASSLAGRRGYEQYF. The CDR3 DNA follows: TGCGCCAGCAGCTTGGCAGGAAGGCGAGGCTACGAGCAGTACTTC.

This clone has just a few counts. This chain joins TRBV6-1 and TRBJ1-6, with TRBD1 matching over 7 bases. The CDR3 has 15 amino acids. CDR1 is MNHNS and CDR2 is SASEGT in the germline V gene. The trim removed 7 bases at V and 7 bases at J, leaving 10 bases unmatched. CDR3 sequence: CASTAGQAFNSPLHF. The CDR3 nucleotides are TGTGCCAGCACCGCAGGACAGGCTTTCAATTCACCCCTCCACTTT.

This clone has just a few counts. The chain joins TRBV2 to TRBJ2-5, with D unclear. V shed 4 bases and J shed 1 base, with 1 base lying between them. CDR1 and CDR2 from the germline V gene are SNHLY and FYNNEI. The CDR3 spans 11 residues. Here the CDR3 DNA reads TGTGCCAGCAGTGTCCAAGAGACCCAGTACTTC. Translated, it gives CASSVQETQYF.